This is a list of T cell receptor beta chains from one sample in a study of T cell repertoires and HLA-DP antigens. Antigen specificity for these receptors is unknown. The data were produced by immunoSEQ multiplex PCR, yet TCRdb's version contains in-frame clones alone and is incomplete. The repertoire consists of 90,000 to 130,000 clones, with 80% to 95% occurring once and the leading ten covering roughly 0.3%. The specimen was CD4+ T cells from PBMCs. These receptors came from a woman aged 18-29 years in good health and CMV-seronegative. Each CDR3 is given without its conserved first and last residue. A D gene is named only where the DNA matches it firmly.

V gene	J gene	D gene	CDR3 protein
TRBV28	TRBJ1-5	TRBD1	ASSFLQGARSQPQH
TRBV7-9	TRBJ1-6	TRBD1	ASSLATGGYNSPLH
TRBV7-9	TRBJ1-4	NA	ASSLVAGHILDNEKLF
TRBV28	TRBJ2-3	TRBD1	ASSPGTGFSDTQY
TRBV19	TRBJ1-4	NA	ASSPQAHIPEKLF
TRBV13	TRBJ2-2	NA	ASSLVRAGELF
TRBV5-1	TRBJ2-6	NA	ASSPVRAGEANVLT
TRBV25-1	TRBJ2-3	NA	ASHRRSGDTQY
TRBV28	TRBJ2-6	TRBD1	ASSPTTGGAGANVLT
TRBV28	TRBJ1-2	NA	ASSLFSGDYGYT